At least ten counts were recorded for the clone carrying this TCR beta chain. What it binds is unknown. This entry belongs to a study of T cells in Graves' hyperthyroidism and ophthalmopathy. General observations from the study: In blood, most of the thyroid clonotypes expanded above 0.001 were also present.

Amplified TCR beta CDR3 regions came from RNA transcripts. The study used the HTBI primer set for a first-round RT-PCR of the TCR CDR3. TCRdb processed the multiplex PCR reads anew with MiXCR; each CDR3 protein has one entry. The repertoire consists of approximately 530,000 distinct CDR3 sequences, with 15% to 20% occurring once and the leading ten covering less than 55%. With duration under 3 months, ophthalmopathy was active: Clinical Activity Score at least 3, NOSPECS at least 4. Diagnoses used clinical symptoms, serum thyroxine and TRAb, thyroid ultrasound and orbital computed tomography. The CDR3 length is 17 residues. Germline CDR1 is SGHAT and CDR2 is FQNNGV. V lost 5 bases to trimming and J lost 6 bases, with 26 bases between them.

V and J are TRBV11-2 and TRBJ2-7; D might be TRBD1 or TRBD2, each matching 5 bases. The specimen was blood. This sequence was found in a man in his forties with Graves' ophthalmopathy. DNA of the CDR3: TGTGCCAGCAGCGCGCGAGGGGCAGCACCTCTACTTACCGAGCAGTACTTC. Residues: CASSARGAAPLLTEQYF.